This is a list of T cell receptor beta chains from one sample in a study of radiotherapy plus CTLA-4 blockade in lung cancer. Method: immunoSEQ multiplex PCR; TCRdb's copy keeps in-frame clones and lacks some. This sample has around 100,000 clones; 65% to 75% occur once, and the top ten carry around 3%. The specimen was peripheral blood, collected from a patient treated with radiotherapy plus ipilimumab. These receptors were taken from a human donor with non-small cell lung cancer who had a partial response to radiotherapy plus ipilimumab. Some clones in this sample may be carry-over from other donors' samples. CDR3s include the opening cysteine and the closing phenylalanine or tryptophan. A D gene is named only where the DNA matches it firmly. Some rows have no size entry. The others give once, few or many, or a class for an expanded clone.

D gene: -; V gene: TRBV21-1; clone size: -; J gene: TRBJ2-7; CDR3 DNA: TGTGCCAGCAGCAAAGTTGGGCCGCCCCACGTCGGCGAGCAGTACTTC; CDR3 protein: CASSKVGPPHVGEQYF
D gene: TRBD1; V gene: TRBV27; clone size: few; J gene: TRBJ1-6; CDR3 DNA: TGTGCCAGCAGGGGGGACAGGAGGACGAGCTCCTATAATTCACCCCTCCACTTT; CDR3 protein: CASRGDRRTSSYNSPLHF
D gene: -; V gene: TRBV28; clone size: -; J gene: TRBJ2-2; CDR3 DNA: TGTGCCAGCAGCCTCTTGCGAGGACTTGGGGATATTAACACCGGGGAGCTGTTTTTT; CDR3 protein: CASSLLRGLGDINTGELFF
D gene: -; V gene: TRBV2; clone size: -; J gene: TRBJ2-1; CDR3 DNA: TGTGCCAGCAAGACAGCTTTGTCCCGATGGGGAAGCTCCTACAATGAGCAGTTCTTC; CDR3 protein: CASKTALSRWGSSYNEQFF
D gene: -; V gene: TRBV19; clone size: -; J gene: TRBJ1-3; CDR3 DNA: TGTGCCAGTAGTAGTGACGGAGTTAACTCTGGAAACACCATATATTTT; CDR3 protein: CASSSDGVNSGNTIYF
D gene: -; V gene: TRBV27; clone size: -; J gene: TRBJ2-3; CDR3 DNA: TGTGCCAGCAGTTTTCTGGCTTCCACAGATACGCAGTATTTT; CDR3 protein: CASSFLASTDTQYF
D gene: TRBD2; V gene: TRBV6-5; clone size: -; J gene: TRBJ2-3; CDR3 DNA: TGTGCCAGCAGTTCTTGGAGCGGGGGGGAGGATACGCAGTATTTT; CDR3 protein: CASSSWSGGEDTQYF
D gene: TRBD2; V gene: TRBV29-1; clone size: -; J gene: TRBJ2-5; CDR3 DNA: TGCAGCGTTGCCCCTAGCGGGGGTTACGGGGAGACCCAGTACTTC; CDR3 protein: CSVAPSGGYGETQYF
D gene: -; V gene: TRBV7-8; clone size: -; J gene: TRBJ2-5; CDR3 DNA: TGTGCCAGCAGCCTCGGCGGCCCACCGCAAGAGACCCAGTACTTC; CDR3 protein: CASSLGGPPQETQYF
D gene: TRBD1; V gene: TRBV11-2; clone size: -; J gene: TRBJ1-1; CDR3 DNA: TGTGCCAGCAGCCGGGTCAGGGGGCCTAACACTGAAGCTTTCTTT; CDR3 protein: CASSRVRGPNTEAFF
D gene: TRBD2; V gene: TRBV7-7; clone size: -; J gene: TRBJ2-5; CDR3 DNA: TGTGCCAGCAGTCGGACTAGCGGGAGGGCTGAGACCCAGTACTTC; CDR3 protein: CASSRTSGRAETQYF
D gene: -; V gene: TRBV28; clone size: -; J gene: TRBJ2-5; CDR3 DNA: TGTGCCAGCAGCTTTCTAGGGGGTAGGCCCCAAGAGACCCAGTACTTC; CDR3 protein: CASSFLGGRPQETQYF
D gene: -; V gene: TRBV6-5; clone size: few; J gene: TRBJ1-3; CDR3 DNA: TGTGCCAGCAGCTCCGCTGGAAACACCATATATTTT; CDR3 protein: CASSSAGNTIYF
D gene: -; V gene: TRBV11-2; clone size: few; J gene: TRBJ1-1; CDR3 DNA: TGTGCCAGCAGCTTAGGGCAGGGCGAGGCTTTCTTT; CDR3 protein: CASSLGQGEAFF
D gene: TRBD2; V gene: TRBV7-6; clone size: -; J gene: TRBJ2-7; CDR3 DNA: TGTGCCAGCAGCTCCCCGATCGGGGGGGGGAATACCTACGAGCAGTACTTC; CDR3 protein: CASSSPIGGGNTYEQYF
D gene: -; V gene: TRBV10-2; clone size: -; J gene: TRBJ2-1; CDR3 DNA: TGCGCCAGCAGTGACGGAGCGAACAATGAGCAGTTCTTC; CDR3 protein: CASSDGANNEQFF
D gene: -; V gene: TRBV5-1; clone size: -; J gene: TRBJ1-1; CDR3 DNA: TGCGCCAGCAGCTCTCGTGGGGGGACGGCCGAGAACACTGAAGCTTTCTTT; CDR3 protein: CASSSRGGTAENTEAFF
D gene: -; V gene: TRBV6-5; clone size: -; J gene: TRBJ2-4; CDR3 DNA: TGTGCCAGCAGCCAATTTAGCGGTTACATTCAGTACTTC; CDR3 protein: CASSQFSGYIQYF
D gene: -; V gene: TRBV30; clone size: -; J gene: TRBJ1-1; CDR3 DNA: TGTGCCGGGAGGGGCTGGGGGCGAACTGAAGCTTTCTTT; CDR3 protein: CAGRGWGRTEAFF
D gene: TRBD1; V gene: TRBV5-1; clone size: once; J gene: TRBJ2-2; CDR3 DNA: TGCGCCAGCAGCGTCGGGACAGAGGACACCGGGGAGCTGTTTTTT; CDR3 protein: CASSVGTEDTGELFF
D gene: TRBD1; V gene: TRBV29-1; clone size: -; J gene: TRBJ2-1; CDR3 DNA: TGCAGCGTTGATAGAGGGACAGCTAACAATGAGCAGTTCTTC; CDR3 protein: CSVDRGTANNEQFF
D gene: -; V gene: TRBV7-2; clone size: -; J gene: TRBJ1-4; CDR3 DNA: TGTGCCAGCAGCCCTAGTCCGGGATTGGAACATGAAAAACTGTTTTTT; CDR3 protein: CASSPSPGLEHEKLFF
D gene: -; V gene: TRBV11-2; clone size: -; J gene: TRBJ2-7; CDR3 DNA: TGTGCCAGCAGCCCAGGGGTCTACGAGCAGTACTTC; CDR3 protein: CASSPGVYEQYF
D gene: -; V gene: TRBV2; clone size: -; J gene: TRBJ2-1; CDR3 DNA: TGTGCCAGCAGTGGAGGTTTGGCTAGCCGCCACAATGAGCAGTTCTTC; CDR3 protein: CASSGGLASRHNEQFF
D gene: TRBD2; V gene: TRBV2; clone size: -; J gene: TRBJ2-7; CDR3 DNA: TGTGCCAGCAGTGGCTCTAGCGGCCTGGGAAACGAGCAGTACTTC; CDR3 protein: CASSGSSGLGNEQYF
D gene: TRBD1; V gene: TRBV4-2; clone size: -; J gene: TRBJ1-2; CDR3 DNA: TGTGCCAGCAGCCAGGATAAGGACAGGTCAAACTATGGCTACACCTTC; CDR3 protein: CASSQDKDRSNYGYTF
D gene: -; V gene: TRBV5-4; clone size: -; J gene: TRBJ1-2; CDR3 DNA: TGTGCCAGCAGCTTGGAAAGAGATGGAGACTATGGCTACACCTTC; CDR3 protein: CASSLERDGDYGYTF
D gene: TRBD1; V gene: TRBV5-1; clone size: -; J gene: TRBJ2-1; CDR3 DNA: TGCGCCAGCAGCTTGGGAGGGGGCCCCTACAATGAGCAGTTCTTC; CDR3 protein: CASSLGGGPYNEQFF
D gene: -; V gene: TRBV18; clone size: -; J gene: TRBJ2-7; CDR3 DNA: TGTGCCAGCTCATCTCAGGGGGGCCCATACGAGCAGTACTTC; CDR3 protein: CASSSQGGPYEQYF
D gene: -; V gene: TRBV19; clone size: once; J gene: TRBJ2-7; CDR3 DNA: TGTGCCAGTAGTATGCAGGGCTACGAGCAGTACTTC; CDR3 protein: CASSMQGYEQYF
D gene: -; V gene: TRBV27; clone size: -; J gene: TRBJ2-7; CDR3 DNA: TGTGCCAGCAGTTACGGGGTCACCTACGAGCAGTACTTC; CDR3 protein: CASSYGVTYEQYF
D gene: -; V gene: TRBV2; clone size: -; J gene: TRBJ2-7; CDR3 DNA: TGTGCCAGCAGGGAGACCCATGCTGCCTACGAGCAGTACTTC; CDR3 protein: CASRETHAAYEQYF
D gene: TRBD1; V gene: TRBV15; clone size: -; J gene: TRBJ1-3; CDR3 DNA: TGTGCCACCAGCAGGGACAGGGGGACCATATATTTT; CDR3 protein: CATSRDRGTIYF
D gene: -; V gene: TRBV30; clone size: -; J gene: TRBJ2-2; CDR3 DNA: TGTGCCTGCCAGCGTACTGGGAGCACCGGGGAGCTGTTTTTT; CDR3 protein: CACQRTGSTGELFF
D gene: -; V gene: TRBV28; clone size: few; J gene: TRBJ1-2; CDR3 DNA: TGTGCCAGCAGTGTCAGGGTTGGCTATGGCTACACCTTC; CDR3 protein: CASSVRVGYGYTF
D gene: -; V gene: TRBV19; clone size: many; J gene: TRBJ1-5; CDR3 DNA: TGTGCCAGTAGACACCCGGGGCAGCCCCAGCATTTT; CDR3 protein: CASRHPGQPQHF
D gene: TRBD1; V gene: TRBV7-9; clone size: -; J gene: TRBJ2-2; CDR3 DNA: TGTGCCAGCAGCCCACAGGGGATCAACACCGGGGAGCTGTTTTTT; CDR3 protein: CASSPQGINTGELFF
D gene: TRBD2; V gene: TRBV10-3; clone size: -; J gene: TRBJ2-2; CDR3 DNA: TGTGCCATCAGGGGACTAGCGGAAACCGGGGAGCTGTTTTTT; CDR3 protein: CAIRGLAETGELFF
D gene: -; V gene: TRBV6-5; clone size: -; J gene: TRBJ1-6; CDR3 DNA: TGTGCCAGCAGTTACTTCGGGACAACCGAACCCCTCCACTTT; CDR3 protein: CASSYFGTTEPLHF
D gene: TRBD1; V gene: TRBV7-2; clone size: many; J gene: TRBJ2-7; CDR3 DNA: TGTGCCAGCAGGTTGGGACAGTTAGGCGAGCAGTACTTC; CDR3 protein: CASRLGQLGEQYF
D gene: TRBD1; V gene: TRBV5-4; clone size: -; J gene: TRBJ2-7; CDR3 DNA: TGTGCCAGCAGCCTGGACAGGGGTTGGCAGTACTTC; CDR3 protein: CASSLDRGWQYF
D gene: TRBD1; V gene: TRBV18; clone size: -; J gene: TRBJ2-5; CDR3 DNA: TGTGCCAGCTCGACAGGGCAACAAGAGACCCAGTACTTC; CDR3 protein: CASSTGQQETQYF
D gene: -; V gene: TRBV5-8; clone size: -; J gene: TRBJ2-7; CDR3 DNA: TGTGCCAGCAGCCCGACCGGGACAACCTACGAGCAGTACTTC; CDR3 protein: CASSPTGTTYEQYF
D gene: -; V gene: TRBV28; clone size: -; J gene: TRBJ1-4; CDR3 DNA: TGTGCCAGCACGTCCCCCGGGGGGCATCAGGAAAAACTGTTTTTT; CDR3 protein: CASTSPGGHQEKLFF
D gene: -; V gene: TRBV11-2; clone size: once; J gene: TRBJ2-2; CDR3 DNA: TGTGCCAGCAGCGGGAAGCCGGGGACCGGGGAGCTGTTTTTT; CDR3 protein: CASSGKPGTGELFF
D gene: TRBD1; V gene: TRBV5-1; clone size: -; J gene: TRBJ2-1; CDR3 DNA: TGCGCCAGCAGCCTTCTTGGGACAGGCCAAACCTACAATGAGCAGTTCTTC; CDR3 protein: CASSLLGTGQTYNEQFF
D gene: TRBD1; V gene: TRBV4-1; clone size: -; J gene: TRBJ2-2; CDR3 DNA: TGCGCCAGCAGTTACCGGGACAGGGCGGGTACCGGGGAGCTGTTTTTT; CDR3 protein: CASSYRDRAGTGELFF
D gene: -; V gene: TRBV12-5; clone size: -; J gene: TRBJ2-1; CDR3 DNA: TGTGCTAGTGACTTCAATCCCGGGAGAGGATCCTACAATGAGCAGTTCTTC; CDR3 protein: CASDFNPGRGSYNEQFF
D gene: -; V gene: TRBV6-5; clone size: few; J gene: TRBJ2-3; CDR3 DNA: TGTGCCAGCAGACCACAGGGAAATACGCAGTATTTT; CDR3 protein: CASRPQGNTQYF
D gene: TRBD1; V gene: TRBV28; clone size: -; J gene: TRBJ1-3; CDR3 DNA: TGTGCCAGCAGTCCAGCAGGGACAGTCTCTGGAAACACCATATATTTT; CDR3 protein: CASSPAGTVSGNTIYF
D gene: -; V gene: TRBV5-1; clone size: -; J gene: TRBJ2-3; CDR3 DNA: TGCGCCAGCAGCTTGAATCTAGCAGCTACAGATACGCAGTATTTT; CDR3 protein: CASSLNLAATDTQYF
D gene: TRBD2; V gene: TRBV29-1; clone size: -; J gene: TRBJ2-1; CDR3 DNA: TGCAGCAGCGGGAGTCTCTACAATGAGCAGTTCTTC; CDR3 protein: CSSGSLYNEQFF
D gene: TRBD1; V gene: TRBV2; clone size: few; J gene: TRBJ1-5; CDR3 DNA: TGTGCCAGCAGTTTTGGGACAGGGGGAAGCAATCAGCCCCAGCATTTT; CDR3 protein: CASSFGTGGSNQPQHF
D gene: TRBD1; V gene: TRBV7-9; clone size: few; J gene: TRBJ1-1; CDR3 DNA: TGTGCCAGCAGCGCCGGACAGGGGACTGAAGCTTTCTTT; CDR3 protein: CASSAGQGTEAFF